These 7 T cell receptor beta chains came from one sample sequenced in a study of control samples from healthy donors and cancer patients. Clones were sequenced by immunoSEQ multiplex PCR, and TCRdb holds only the in-frame ones, with some missing. The profile shows about 2,300 clones, approximately 96% of them singletons. The sequencing sample was made of PBMCs. These receptors all stem from a man between 65 and 79 years old with colorectal cancer.

The chain joins TRBV30 to TRBJ2-5; the D gene could be TRBD1 or TRBD2 (6 bases each). Germline values: CDR1 GTSNPN, CDR2 SVGIG (reference sequence). This CDR3 spans 15 amino acids. V was pared by 0 bases and J by 4 bases, with 15 bases between. CDR3 sequence reads: CAWSVGMGGLETQYF. CDR3 nucleotides: TGTGCCTGGAGTGTAGGAATGGGGGGCCTAGAGACCCAGTACTTC.

The chain joins TRBV9 to TRBJ2-2, with 8 nucleotides matching TRBD2. Trimming cost V 0 bases and J 4 bases; bases outside gene matches: 5. Germline V CDR1 and CDR2: SGDLS, YYNGEE. This CDR3 comprises 16 residues. As DNA, the CDR3 is TGTGCCAGCAGCGTAGCGGGGGGGCCCTTCACCGGGGAGCTGTTTTTT. This sequence encodes CASSVAGGPFTGELFF.

This chain uses TRBV4-2 with TRBJ1-3; D unclear. The CDR3 consists of 16 residues. Germline CDR1 is LGHNA and CDR2 is YNFKEQ. The V end lost 0 bases, the J end lost 0 bases, and 9 bases lay between the germline ends. As DNA, the CDR3 is TGTGCCAGCAGCCAAGAACTCAGGATCTCTGGAAACACCATATATTTT. Residues: CASSQELRISGNTIYF.

This sequence joins TRBV5-6 and TRBJ2-1; D is tentatively TRBD1 or TRBD2 (5 bases each). Germline lookup yields CDR1 SGHDT and CDR2 YYEEEE. CDR3 length equals 14 residues. With 4 bases removed from V and 5 bases from J, the gap between germline ends came to 13 bases. The CDR3 sequence is CASSPGTYNNEQFF. CDR3 in DNA: TGTGCCAGCAGCCCCGGGACCTATAACAATGAGCAGTTCTTC.

This chain uses TRBV18 with TRBJ2-3; TRBD1 matches 10 bases. Losses at the gene ends were 2 bases for V and 2 bases for J; bases not matched to a gene: 10. CDR1 and CDR2 (germline): KGHSH, LQKENI. This CDR3 spans 18 amino acids. CDR3 nucleotides: TGTGCCAGCTCACCAATGCTATCGGGACAGGGGAACACAGATACGCAGTATTTT. Its protein product is CASSPMLSGQGNTDTQYF.

The V gene is TRBV3-1 (or the pseudogene TRBV3-2), the J gene TRBJ2-5; 11 bases fit TRBD2. Germline-derived CDR1 and CDR2 are LGHDT and YNNKEL (reference sequence). The J segment lost 5 bases and the V segment lost 1 base, leaving 3 bases of the junction unmatched. This CDR3 is 15 amino acids long. CDR3 bases: TGTGCCAGCAGCCAAGGAACTAGCGGGGGTGAGACCCAGTACTTC. Its translation is CASSQGTSGGETQYF.

The CDR3 loop is CASSKGREPREQYF. In DNA, the CDR3 is TGTGCCAGTAGTAAGGGGCGGGAGCCTCGGGAGCAGTACTTC. The J gene is TRBJ2-7, the V gene TRBV19, with TRBD2 matching 7 bases. The CDR3 is made up of 14 amino acids. V was clipped by 4 bases and J by 7 bases; unmatched bases: 10. The germline V gene encodes CDR1 LNHDA and CDR2 SQIVND (reference sequence). The full variable domain, with the rest looked up from reference TRBV19 and TRBJ2-7, is DGGITQSPKYLFRKEGQNVTLSCEQNLNHDAMYWYRQDPGQGLRLIYYSQIVNDFQKGDIAEGYSVSREKKESFPLTVTSAQKNPTAFYLCASSKGREPREQYFGPGTRLTVT.